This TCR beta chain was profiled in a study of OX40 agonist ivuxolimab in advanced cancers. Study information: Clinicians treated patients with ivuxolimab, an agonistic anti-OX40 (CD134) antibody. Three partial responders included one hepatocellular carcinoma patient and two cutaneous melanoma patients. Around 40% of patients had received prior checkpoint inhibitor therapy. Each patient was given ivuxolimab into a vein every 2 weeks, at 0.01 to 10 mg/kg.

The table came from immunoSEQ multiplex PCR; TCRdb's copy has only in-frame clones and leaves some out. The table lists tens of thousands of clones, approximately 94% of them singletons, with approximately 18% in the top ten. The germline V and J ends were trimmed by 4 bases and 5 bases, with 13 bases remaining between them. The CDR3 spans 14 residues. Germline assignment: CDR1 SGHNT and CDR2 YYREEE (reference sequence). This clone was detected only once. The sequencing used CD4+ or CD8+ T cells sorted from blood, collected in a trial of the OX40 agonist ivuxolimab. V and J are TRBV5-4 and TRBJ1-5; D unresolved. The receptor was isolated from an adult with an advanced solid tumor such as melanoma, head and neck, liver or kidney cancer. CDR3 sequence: CASSPGGSDQPQHF. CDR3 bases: TGTGCCAGCAGCCCCGGAGGGTCGGATCAGCCCCAGCATTTT.